The 11 T cell receptor beta chains in this list originate from one sample, sequenced in a study of CD8 T cells in ankylosing spondylitis. TCRdb fed the 5' RACE reads into MiXCR, producing one record per CDR3 protein. In the table there are about 190,000 distinct CDR3 sequences, around 13% of which are singletons. The material sequenced was blood, either unsorted or a sorted T cell fraction (not recorded which). The receptors were sampled from a female donor with ankylosing spondylitis or in good health (not recorded which).

This clonotype was detected many times. The chain employs TRBV20-1 and TRBJ2-1; the D is unclear. Per the germline V gene, CDR1 is DFQATT and CDR2 is SNEGSKA (reference sequence). V gave up 6 bases and J gave up 0 bases, with 9 bases separating them. CDR3 length equals 13 residues. The CDR3 protein is CSALPSSYNEQFF. CDR3 nucleotide sequence: TGCAGTGCGCTCCCTAGCTCCTACAATGAGCAGTTCTTC.

This clonotype was observed at least ten times. The rearrangement links TRBV7-2 to TRBJ1-4; TRBD1 agrees at 7 bases. This CDR3 comprises 15 residues. Germline loops: CDR1 SGHTA, CDR2 FQGNSA. Trimming cost V 5 bases and J 6 bases; bases outside gene matches: 9. CDR3 bases: TGTGCCAGCAGCCCCCGACAGGGCAGTGATGAAAAACTGTTTTTT. Amino acid sequence: CASSPRQGSDEKLFF.

This clonotype was observed at least ten times. CDR3 nucleotide sequence: TGTGCCAGCAGCTGGGGCCAGGGGGCAGCTAATGAAAAACTGTTTTTT. Translation: CASSWGQGAANEKLFF. This chain joins TRBV11-3 and TRBJ1-4; 8 positions match TRBD1. Trimming cost V 4 bases and J 3 bases; bases outside gene matches: 7. The CDR3 has 16 amino acids. Looked up from germline, CDR1 is SGHNT and CDR2 is YENEEA.

Ten or more counts support this clonotype. This chain uses TRBV7-2 with TRBJ2-2, with D perhaps given as TRBD1 or TRBD2 (5 bases each). CDR3 length: 15 residues. Germline assignment: CDR1 SGHTA and CDR2 FQGNSA. V was cut by 5 bases and J by 3 bases, with 13 bases left in between. The DNA for the CDR3 is TGTGCCAGCAGCGCGACCGGGACGGACACCGGGGAGCTGTTTTTT. Amino acid sequence: CASSATGTDTGELFF.

This clonotype was observed many times. The chain carries TRBV27 and TRBJ1-4; unclear D gene. Between the trimmed V and J ends, which lost 9 bases and 3 bases, there was a span of 17 bases. Germline lookup yields CDR1 MNHEY and CDR2 SMNVEV (reference sequence). This CDR3 contains 15 residues. CDR3 protein: CASGVRAASNEKLFF. CDR3 in DNA: TGTGCCAGTGGGGTCCGCGCAGCCTCTAATGAAAAACTGTTTTTT.

Remarks on this clonotype: Being one base from a much bigger clone, this may be a read error. CDR3 sequence (DNA): TGCGGTGCGAGACGGACAGGGGGAAGCACTGAAGCTTTCTTT. It yields the protein CGARRTGGSTEAFF. V and J are TRBV20-1 and TRBJ1-1, with 10 bases that match TRBD1. The CDR3 sequence is 14 residues long. CDR1 DFQATT and CDR2 SNEGSKA come from the germline V gene (reference sequence).

The rearrangement links TRBV20-1 to TRBJ2-1, with TRBD2 matching over 10 bases. V trimming: 4 bases; J trimming: 4 bases; junction bases outside the gene matches: 4. Germline V gene lookup returns CDR1 DFQATT and CDR2 SNEGSKA (reference sequence). The CDR3 covers 14 residues. CDR3 sequence: CSANAAGGYNEQFF. CDR3 DNA: TGCAGTGCTAATGCAGCGGGAGGGTACAATGAGCAGTTCTTC.

This clonotype was detected many times. The chain joins TRBV5-1 to TRBJ2-5; D perhaps matches TRBD1 (6 bases). This CDR3 is 14 amino acids long. The V end was cut by 1 base, the J end by 5 bases, with 12 bases between. Germline-derived CDR1 and CDR2 are SGHRS and YFSETQ. DNA for the CDR3: TGCGCCAGCAGCTTGAGTGGGGGCTATGAGACCCAGTACTTC. It codes for CASSLSGGYETQYF.

This clonotype was recorded at least ten times. The J gene is TRBJ2-1, the V gene TRBV5-1; D remains unclear. The length of the CDR3 is 17 residues. Between the trimmed V and J ends, which lost 0 bases and 2 bases, there was a span of 15 bases. CDR1 is SGHRS and CDR2 is YFSETQ in the germline V gene. The CDR3 loop is CASSLGGGRRTYNEQFF. As DNA, the CDR3 is TGCGCCAGCAGCTTGGGAGGTGGGCGCCGCACCTACAATGAGCAGTTCTTC.

This clonotype showed up many times. The chain joins TRBV4-2 to TRBJ1-1, with 7 bases identical to TRBD1. V lost 1 base to trimming and J lost 6 bases; unmatched junction nucleotides: 5. The CDR3 is 14 residues long. The germline V gene encodes CDR1 LGHNA and CDR2 YNFKEQ. This chain's CDR3 is CASSQVDRAAEAFF. In DNA, the CDR3 is TGTGCCAGCAGCCAAGTTGACAGGGCCGCTGAAGCTTTCTTT.

This clonotype was found many times. The genes are TRBV5-6 and TRBJ2-5; 10 bases agree with TRBD2. Germline V gene data show CDR1 as SGHDT and CDR2 as YYEEEE. Unmatched junction bases numbered 8, after V lost 4 bases and J lost 2 bases. The CDR3 extends over 16 amino acids. CDR3 in DNA: TGTGCCAGCAGCCAGCAACTAGCGGGGTTACAAGAGACCCAGTACTTC. Translated, it gives CASSQQLAGLQETQYF.